This is a list of T cell receptor beta chains from one sample in a study of Ad26.COV2.S vaccination and SARS-CoV-2 variants. Sequenced by immunoSEQ multiplex PCR; TCRdb stores in-frame clones only, minus some. The sample records approximately 300,000 clones, approximately 80% being singletons. The sample here was peripheral blood, taken in a trial of Ad26.COV2.S vaccine versus placebo. The receptors come from a person between 18 and 59 years old who received the Ad26.COV2.S COVID-19 vaccine or a placebo. CDR3s include the opening cysteine and the closing phenylalanine or tryptophan.

V gene,CDR3 protein
TRBV7-9,CASSLGTGLAYNEQFF
TRBV12-3/TRBV12-4,CASSLGLNTQYF
TRBV4-2,CASSLQGPGQGWRDTQYF
TRBV7-3,CASSLTLAGADTQYF
TRBV6-1,CASSTPGQGNTEAFF
TRBV7-2,CASSPGVAGGGGTQYF
TRBV28,CASSLVGRGDTDTQYF
TRBV4-1,CASSQETGAISGNTIYF
TRBV13,CASSLKGPGTEAFF
TRBV10-1,CASSESLYTGELFF
TRBV14,CASSQGGGNTEAFF
TRBV4-2,CASSQDLTGRWGGSNTDTQYF
TRBV28,CASSSRTPSSYNEQFF
TRBV7-4,CASTGSGQSTYNQPQHF
TRBV11-3,CASSLEEGTGVAGELFF
TRBV5-1,CASSYGQGARETQYF
TRBV28,CASRSGSEQYF
TRBV5-4,CASSLKSGGYDEQYF
TRBV5-6,CASSPQGNEKLFF
TRBV5-1,CASSLVRTGELFF
TRBV5-4,CASSPSNTDTQYF
TRBV4-1,CASSRYRRSTEAFF
TRBV18,CASSPRGKGYEQYF
TRBV5-4,CASSYGTGPGNTIYF
TRBV29-1,CSGILVDEQYF
TRBV28,CASKKTGITYEQYF
TRBV29-1,CSVDVGYEQYF
TRBV6-4,CASPGHTVYGYTF
TRBV7-9,CASSIGQGPRGNQPQHF
TRBV28,CASSFPTSGYGKNIQYF
TRBV6-1,CASSEIGQGLPF
TRBV6-5,CASSYRTGRETQYF
TRBV5-6,CASSLGQGKETQYF
TRBV2,CASREKGFNTEAFF
TRBV9,CASSVGGDTGELFF
TRBV28,CASSFGPGLSPLHF
TRBV5-4,CASSRSKTAEAFF
TRBV28,CASSPDRAGGTTEAFF
TRBV29-1,CSVRGTGFHEQYF
TRBV19,CASSRTSGGYQETQYF
TRBV5-1,CASSLVPGIVNEQFF
TRBV11-2,CASSLVNEQYF
TRBV6-5,CASSYWVSGSYNEQFF
TRBV27,CASSLLGQGNYEQYF
TRBV28,CASSPLGDTYYGYTF
TRBV10-3,CAISESTGRSYNEQFF
TRBV19,CASSTHLSGANVLTF
TRBV5-4,CASSLGPGGDTGELFF
TRBV19,CASSRTRPTDAGHPYEQYF
TRBV19,CASSPGRTTSGPPVVYNEQFF
TRBV18,CASSPTGSGELFF
TRBV4-1,CASSQVAKLTGTAGSYNSPLHF
TRBV11-2,CASSTRTGITEAFF
TRBV6-5,CASIRTGEAEAFF
TRBV5-1,CASSLVLGQGAGNTIYF
TRBV6-1,CASRPSGTANTEAFF
TRBV6-5,CASRTDLYSVPFF
TRBV13,CASSFQGQGQETQYF
TRBV5-1,CASSLSLAGPTDTQYF